One and the same sample provided the 8 T cell receptor beta chains below, sequenced in a study of T-cell reconstitution after alpha-beta-depleted transplantation in children. A TCRbeta library incorporating unique molecular identifiers was prepared. MiXCR, applied by TCRdb to the PCR reads, yields one record per CDR3 protein. The repertoire holds about 600,000 distinct CDR3 sequences, over 9.5% seen once, with roughly 3.9% in the top ten. The sample here was PBMCs from the stem cell graft donor, taken from the stem cell graft. The origin of the receptors is a human donor who donated a stem cell graft to a child with acute myeloid leukemia.

Concerning this clonotype itself: A read error may explain this, as a much larger clone is one base away. CDR3 DNA sequence: TGTGCCATCAGTTTATTTGGCGGGAAGACTGCCTACGAGCAGTACTTC. Translation: CAISLFGGKTAYEQYF. The rearrangement uses TRBV12-3 or TRBV12-4 and TRBJ2-7, with a weak D call TRBD2 (6 bases). The CDR3 totals 16 residues.

The CDR3, as DNA: TGTGCCATCAAAGCTGGGGCCAACGTCCTGACTTTC. Its protein product is CAIKAGANVLTF. V and J are TRBV28 and TRBJ2-6; D unresolved. Trimming cost V 10 bases and J 2 bases, with 6 bases left between them. CDR3 size: 12 residues. The germline CDR1 and CDR2 sequences are MDHEN and SYDVKM.

This clonotype was counted between two and nine times. The V gene is TRBV12-3 or TRBV12-4, the J gene TRBJ2-7; TRBD1 matches 7 bases. V dropped 6 bases and J dropped 6; count of bases not matched to a gene: 5. CDR3 length: 12 residues. CDR3 sequence: CASRLPGGEQYF. The CDR3 DNA reads TGTGCCAGCAGACTCCCAGGGGGCGAGCAGTACTTC.

This clonotype was seen a handful of times. V gene TRBV24-1 combines with J gene TRBJ2-2; 7 bases line up with TRBD1. Germline CDR1 reads KGHDR; CDR2 reads SFDVKD. The CDR3 extends over 13 amino acids. The V and J ends lost 6 bases and 6 bases, in that order; junction bases with no gene match: 3. CDR3 in amino acids: CATSQGVPGELFF. The DNA of the CDR3 is TGTGCCACCAGTCAGGGGGTCCCCGGGGAGCTGTTTTTT.

The table lists this clonotype with many counts. The chain couples TRBV10-3 to TRBJ1-4, with D maybe TRBD1 (5 bases). From germline, CDR1 is ENHRY and CDR2 SYGVKD. V gave up 7 bases and J gave up 2 bases, with 8 bases separating them. The CDR3 length is 13 residues. CDR3 sequence reads: CAIKAGTNEKLFF. CDR3 coding DNA: TGTGCCATCAAGGCAGGGACTAATGAAAAACTGTTTTTT.

This clonotype has at least ten counts. The rearrangement links TRBV12-3 or TRBV12-4 to TRBJ2-7, with 8 bases fitting TRBD1. V was pared by 1 base and J by 4 bases, with 9 bases of the junction left unmatched. CDR3 size: 16 residues. CDR3 amino acids: CASSLGPGTGEYEQYF. In DNA form, the CDR3 reads TGTGCCAGCAGTTTAGGTCCCGGGACAGGAGAGTACGAGCAGTACTTC.

This clonotype was counted between two and nine times. This rearrangement joins TRBV9 to TRBJ2-5, with 7 bases identical to TRBD1. Germline assignment: CDR1 SGDLS and CDR2 YYNGEE. The V gene end was trimmed by 0 bases and the J gene end by 5 bases; junction bases not matched to a gene: 10. The CDR3 extends over 16 amino acids. The CDR3 DNA sequence: TGTGCCAGCAGCGTAGCAGGGACAGCCCACCGCGAGACCCAGTACTTC. Its translation: CASSVAGTAHRETQYF. The complete variable domain, with remaining parts taken from reference TRBV9 and TRBJ2-5, reads DSGVTQTPKHLITATGQRVTLRCSPRSGDLSVYWYQQSLDQGLQFLIQYYNGEERAKGNILERFSAQQFPDLHSELNLSSLELGDSALYFCASSVAGTAHRETQYFGPGTRLLVL.

This clonotype came up a few times. This sequence joins TRBV5-1 and TRBJ2-3, with 10 bases aligning to TRBD2. Germline trimming cut 5 bases from V and 4 bases from J; bases unmatched to any gene: 7. This CDR3 has 15 amino acids. The germline CDR1 and CDR2 sequences are SGHRS and YFSETQ. In DNA form, the CDR3 reads TGCGCCAGCAGTAACAGCGGGAGGGCCCCAGATACGCAGTATTTT. Translating it yields CASSNSGRAPDTQYF.